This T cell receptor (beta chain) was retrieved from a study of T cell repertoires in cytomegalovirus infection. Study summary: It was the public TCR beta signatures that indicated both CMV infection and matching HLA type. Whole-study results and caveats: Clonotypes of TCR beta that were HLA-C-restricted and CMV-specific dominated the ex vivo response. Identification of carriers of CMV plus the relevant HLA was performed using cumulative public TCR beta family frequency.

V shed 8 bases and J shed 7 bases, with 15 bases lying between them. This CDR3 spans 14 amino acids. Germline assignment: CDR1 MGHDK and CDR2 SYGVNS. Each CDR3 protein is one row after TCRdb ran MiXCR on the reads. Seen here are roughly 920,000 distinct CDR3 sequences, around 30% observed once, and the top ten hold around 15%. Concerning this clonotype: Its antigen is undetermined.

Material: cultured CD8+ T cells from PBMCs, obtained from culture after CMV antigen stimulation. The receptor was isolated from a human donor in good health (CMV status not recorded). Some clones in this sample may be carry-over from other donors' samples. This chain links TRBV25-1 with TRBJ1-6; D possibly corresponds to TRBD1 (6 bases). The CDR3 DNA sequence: TGTGCCAGCCGACCGGACAGCTTGAATTCACCCCTCCACTTT. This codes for CASRPDSLNSPLHF.